This TCR beta chain was identified in a study of beta chain features in type 1 diabetes. From germline, CDR1 is LNHDA and CDR2 SQIVND (reference sequence). Unmatched junction bases numbered 5, after V lost 4 bases and J lost 3 bases. This CDR3 comprises 15 residues. Study-level results: Insertions at VDJ junctions were less frequent in type 1 diabetes patients. These patients also deleted more nucleotides at the same junctions.

Regarding this clone: Its antigen remains unknown.

Every isolated RNA sample was fully reverse transcribed, so sequencing captured expressed TCRB transcripts. Reads from naive, central memory and regulatory T cell samples averaged about 3.9 million. Profiling relied on immunoSEQ multiplex PCR, and the TCRdb table lists in-frame clones only, not all of them. The sample holds approximately 37,000 clones, around 60% seen once. The chain recombines TRBV19 with TRBJ2-2; 7 nucleotides agree with TRBD2. The sequencing sample was made of Tregs from blood. The clonotype comes from a woman aged 25-40 years in good health. The CDR3 loop is CASSRSGGDTGELFF. Written as DNA, the CDR3 is TGTGCCAGTAGTAGGTCGGGAGGAGACACCGGGGAGCTGTTTTTT.